The sequence of this T cell receptor (beta chain) was determined in a study of control samples from healthy donors and cancer patients. J gave up 2 bases and V 5 bases, and 4 bases lay outside the gene matches. The CDR3 runs 14 residues. The germline V gene has CDR1 SGHRS and CDR2 YFSETQ. This clone was counted once. Sequenced by immunoSEQ multiplex PCR; TCRdb stores in-frame clones only, minus some. The table has around 75,000 clones, over 80% seen once. The sequence came from a woman aged 55-75 years in good health. The chain has TRBV5-1 and TRBJ2-5; 9 bases fit TRBD2. The source material was blood. This CDR3 reads CASRASGVQETQYF. The CDR3 DNA reads as TGCGCCAGCAGGGCTAGCGGGGTACAAGAGACCCAGTACTTC.